The 8 T cell receptor beta chains below come from one sample, sequenced in a study of blood T cell repertoires in COVID-19. Assay used: immunoSEQ multiplex PCR; TCRdb lists only in-frame clones, some missing. This table holds 250,000 to 400,000 clones, approximately 87% found once. Sequenced: peripheral blood. These TCRs come from a young woman with COVID-19, enrolled during active disease.

The V and J genes are TRBV27 and TRBJ1-3; 12 bases agree with TRBD1. CDR1 and CDR2 from the germline V gene are MNHEY and SMNVEV (reference sequence). The CDR3 covers 17 residues. J gave up 3 bases and V 6 bases, and 9 bases lay outside the gene matches. The CDR3 nucleotides are TGTGCCAGCAGCTCCATGGGGACAGGGGGCAGTGGAAACACCATATATTTT. The encoded protein is CASSSMGTGGSGNTIYF.

In DNA form, the CDR3 reads TGTGCCAGTAGTAGGGAGGGGTCTGGTCAGCCCCAGCATTTT. Protein sequence: CASSREGSGQPQHF. J is TRBJ1-5 and V is TRBV19; tentative D call: TRBD1 (5 bases). Germline V gene data show CDR1 as LNHDA and CDR2 as SQIVND (reference sequence). Trimming stripped 4 bases from V and 6 bases from J, with 13 bases between. The CDR3 is 14 amino acids.

The chain links TRBV5-8 to TRBJ1-1; D is perhaps TRBD1 (5 bases). Germline assignment: CDR1 SGHTS and CDR2 YDEGEE. V gave up 2 bases and J gave up 3 bases, with 11 bases separating them. The CDR3 is 14 amino acids. The CDR3 coding sequence is TGTGCCAGCAGCTTTTGGGGGGAAGACACTGAAGCTTTCTTT. Translating gives CASSFWGEDTEAFF.

J is TRBJ2-3 and V is TRBV24-1; 9 positions agree with TRBD2. The CDR3 is 14 amino acids. V lost 9 bases to trimming and J lost 1 base; unmatched junction nucleotides: 4. CDR1 is KGHDR and CDR2 is SFDVKD in the germline V gene. CDR3 amino acids: CATQIAGGTDTQYF. The DNA of the CDR3 is TGTGCCACCCAAATAGCGGGAGGCACAGATACGCAGTATTTT.

The sample holds a few counts of this clone. The gene calls are TRBV27 and TRBJ1-2; D uncertain. The V gene's germline CDR1 is MNHEY and CDR2 SMNVEV (reference sequence). CDR3 length equals 12 residues. V lost 4 bases to trimming and J lost 6 bases, with 9 bases between them. This CDR3 is CASSSGWDGYTF. The DNA of the CDR3 is TGTGCCAGCAGTTCAGGATGGGATGGCTACACCTTC.

This clone was detected once. V is TRBV6-5 and J is TRBJ1-1; D remains unclear. The CDR3 is 13 residues long. V lost 7 bases to trimming and J lost 1 base, with 10 bases between them. Germline V lookup: CDR1 MNHEY, CDR2 SVGAGI. CDR3 coding DNA: TGTGCCAGCACCCCCGAGTGGAACACTGAAGCTTTCTTT. Amino acids: CASTPEWNTEAFF.

This clone turned up a few times. The chain couples TRBV2 to TRBJ2-1; the D gene is possibly TRBD2 (6 bases). CDR1 and CDR2 (germline): SNHLY, FYNNEI. The CDR3 totals 13 residues. V dropped 7 bases and J dropped 10 bases, with 17 bases sitting between them. The CDR3 region has the DNA TGTGCCAGCACCCCCCTAGCGCGGAACGAGCAGTTCTTC. Amino acids: CASTPLARNEQFF.

This chain uses TRBV7-9 with TRBJ1-3; maybe TRBD1 (5 bases). CDR3 length equals 15 residues. CDR1 is SEHNR and CDR2 is FQNEAQ in the germline V gene (reference sequence). V was trimmed by 3 bases and J by 3 bases, leaving 12 bases between them. The CDR3 nucleotides read TGTGCCAGCAGCTTCGAACAGGCTTATGGAAACACCATATATTTT. Translated, it gives CASSFEQAYGNTIYF.